The T cell receptor beta chain described here comes from a study of control samples from healthy donors and cancer patients. Data came from immunoSEQ multiplex PCR; TCRdb stores just in-frame clones and leaves some out. The data contain around 120,000 clones, 85% to 90% of them singletons. This sequence originates from an older woman in good health. Sequencing was carried out using blood.

CDR3 DNA sequence: TGCAGCGTTGAAACCCAGCGGGGGGGCCCATGGAATGAGCAGTTCTTC. Translation gives CSVETQRGGPWNEQFF. The chain is built from TRBV29-1 and TRBJ2-1, with 10 bases fitting TRBD2. The CDR3 length is 16 residues. Germline loops: CDR1 SQVTM, CDR2 ANQGSEA. V dropped 2 bases and J dropped 7; count of bases not matched to a gene: 11.